Below, 18 T cell receptor beta chains from the same sample are listed, as sequenced in a study of tumor and adjacent non-tumor tissue in lung cancer (dated by TCRdb to 2016 to 2018). Bulk unsorted tissue served as the source for RNA extraction, and RNA quality was assessed using a NanoDrop ND-1000 and an Agilent 2100. The protocol used for the library was multiplex PCR. TCRdb names Illumina HiSeq 2500 as the instrument used. TCRbeta libraries were constructed through three rounds of nested PCR with primers (Table S4) according to protocols modified from ARM-PCR. TCRdb took the public reads, trimmed them with fastp at Q25, ran MiXCR for clone calling and kept in-frame beta chains. Rows are unified per CDR3 protein, each entry keeping the most common DNA and genes. The sample table records tens of thousands of distinct CDR3 sequences; around 64% of these occur just once. About a sixth of the sample is taken by the ten largest.

Input material: lung tumor tissue. These receptors were collected from a man aged 55-75 years with non-small cell lung cancer.

A remark on this clonotype: At one of its ends the junction is not consistent with the germline gene, which may arise from a read error. The chain links TRBV4-3 to TRBJ2-5; 7 bases map to TRBD2. This CDR3 is built from 14 residues. Germline assignment: CDR1 LGHNA and CDR2 YSLEER. As DNA, the CDR3 is TGCGCTAGCAGCCAAGACTTGGCGGGAGAGAGCCAGTACTTC. The encoded protein is CASSQDLAGESQYF.

As concerns this clonotype: One end of the junction varies from germline; a read error may be responsible. CDR3 in amino acids: CVSNRKYSSTDTQYF. CDR3 DNA sequence: TGTGTCAGCAACAGGAAATATTCTAGCACAGATACGCAGTATTTT. The J gene is TRBJ2-3, the V gene TRBV11-2; the D gene is possibly TRBD1 (5 bases). CDR3 length equals 15 residues. From germline, CDR1 is SGHAT and CDR2 FQNNGV.

Notes on this clonotype: This CDR3 is missing its conserved last phenylalanine or tryptophan, likely due to a read error. The CDR3 sequence is CVSSLEPGAPRPLHI. CDR3 nucleotide sequence: TGTGTCAGCAGTTTAGAACCCGGGGCCCCTAGGCCCCTCCACATT. The chain couples TRBV28 to TRBJ1-6, with a weak D call TRBD1 (5 bases). Germline CDR1 reads MDHEN; CDR2 reads SYDVKM. This CDR3 has 15 residues.

In this sample, this clonotype turned up a few times. CDR3 coding DNA: TGTGCCAGCAATCAGACACGGAACACCGGGGAGCTGTTTTTT. Translating it yields CASNQTRNTGELFF. The V gene is TRBV11-1, the J gene TRBJ2-2; unclear D gene. CDR1 is SGHAT and CDR2 is FQDESV in the germline V gene (reference sequence). The CDR3 consists of 14 residues. Trimming removed 7 bases at V and 1 base at J, with 10 bases between.

The rearrangement joins TRBV29-1 to TRBJ2-1, with 8 bases lining up with TRBD2. Germline V CDR1 and CDR2: SQVTM, ANQGSEA. The CDR3 is 16 residues long. Here the CDR3 DNA reads TGCGGAGGGGTCGGGAGGGGTTTGCAGTACTACAATGAGCAGTTCTTC. It is translated as CGGVGRGLQYYNEQFF.

With regard to this clonotype: This may be a read error, as it is one base from a much larger clone. The CDR3 DNA reads TGTGCCAGCACCAAATCAGAGTTCAAGACCCAGTACTTC. Residues: CASTKSEFKTQYF. This chain connects TRBV6-2 or TRBV6-3 to TRBJ2-5, with no clear D. Trimming stripped 7 bases from V and 6 bases from J, with 15 bases between. The CDR3 covers 13 residues. The V gene's germline CDR1 is MNHEY and CDR2 SVGEGT.

The table lists this clonotype with many counts. The chain recombines TRBV11-2 with TRBJ2-1; TRBD1 matches at 9 bases. Germline V gene data show CDR1 as SGHAT and CDR2 as FQNNGV. J lost 9 bases, V lost 5 bases, and 11 bases had no gene match. This CDR3 has 15 residues. CDR3 nucleotides: TGTGCCAGCAGCCCCGACAGGGGGTATTTTGTTGAGCAGTTCTTC. Its protein is CASSPDRGYFVEQFF.

Turning to this clonotype: The limits of the CDR3 on the DNA are not certain, so only TCRdb's listed CDR3 is given. The chain links TRBV29-1 to TRBJ1-1; TRBD1, the table's D call, lacks a check against the DNA. In germline, CDR1 is SQVTM, CDR2 ANQGSEA. The CDR3 spans 13 amino acids, including both terminal residues. CDR3 sequence: CSVGGGIITEALF.

In its sample, this clonotype was seen many times. V gene TRBV4-1 combines with J gene TRBJ1-1; D unclear. The V gene's germline CDR1 is MGHRA and CDR2 YSYEKL. This CDR3 has 14 amino acids. Trimming stripped 1 base from V and 0 bases from J, with 6 bases between. CDR3 nucleotide sequence: TGCGCCAGCAGCCAAGTGGGGATGAACACTGAAGCTTTCTTT. Its translation is CASSQVGMNTEAFF.

About this clonotype itself: A much larger clone sits a single nucleotide away, making a read error possible. The chain has TRBV28 and TRBJ2-2; D call uncertain. The ends were cut back, 5 bases at V and 10 bases at J, with 17 bases in the middle. Looked up from germline, CDR1 is MDHEN and CDR2 is SYDVKM. The CDR3 covers 14 residues. The CDR3 spells CASSTPTPPVELFF. In DNA form, the CDR3 reads TGTGCCAGCAGTACCCCCACCCCGCCCGTGGAGCTGTTTTTT.

Notes on this clonotype: An end of the junction differs from the germline gene, which may be a read error. The chain recombines TRBV30 with TRBJ1-3, with D unresolved. Germline assignment: CDR1 GTSNPN and CDR2 SVGIG (reference sequence). The CDR3 covers 12 residues. CDR3 in amino acids: CALQISGSTIYF. CDR3 bases: TGTGCCCTACAGATCTCTGGAAGCACCATATATTTT. Together with reference TRBV30 and TRBJ1-3, the CDR3 gives the full variable domain: SQTIHQWPATLVQPVGSPLSLECTVEGTSNPNLYWYRQAAGRGLQLLFYSVGIGQISSEVPQNLSASRPQDRQFILSSKKLLLSDSGFYLCALQISGSTIYFGEGSWLTVV.

This clonotype came up many times. The chain links TRBV29-1 to TRBJ2-5; TRBD2 is a possible D gene (5 bases). The V end lost 4 bases, the J end lost 5 bases, and 14 bases lay between the germline ends. Germline assignment: CDR1 SQVTM and CDR2 ANQGSEA. This CDR3 has 13 amino acids. CDR3: CSVVNDYPETQYF. CDR3 in DNA: TGCAGCGTTGTTAACGACTACCCGGAGACCCAGTACTTC.

The sample holds a few counts of this clonotype. This chain links TRBV2 with TRBJ2-5; tentative D call: TRBD2 (5 bases). Trimming shortened V by 6 bases and J by 3 bases, and 5 bases separated the two germline ends. CDR3 size: 11 residues. CDR1 is SNHLY, CDR2 FYNNEI, per germline. For the CDR3, the DNA is TGTGCCAGCAGCGGGAAAGAGACCCAGTACTTC. This encodes CASSGKETQYF.

As regards this clonotype: The germline gene is not matched at one end of the junction; a read error may be the cause. The chain has TRBV11-2 and TRBJ1-1; tentative D call: TRBD1 (5 bases). The CDR3 sequence is 15 residues long. Germline V gene lookup returns CDR1 SGHAT and CDR2 FQNNGV. The CDR3 DNA reads TGTGCCAGCTGCTTAGAGGGACGGGTAAACACTGAAGCTTTCTTT. It yields the protein CASCLEGRVNTEAFF.

The rearrangement uses TRBV11-1 and TRBJ2-7, with TRBD2 matching 7 bases. Trimming cost V 2 bases and J 6 bases; bases outside gene matches: 7. The CDR3 runs to 14 residues. Germline lookup yields CDR1 SGHAT and CDR2 FQDESV (reference sequence). The CDR3 here is CASSLPGLPSEQYF. Here the CDR3 DNA reads TGTGCCAGCAGCTTACCGGGACTACCCTCCGAGCAGTACTTC.

The sample holds one count of this clonotype. The junction and the germline gene differ at one end; a read error may be behind it. The J gene is TRBJ2-7, the V gene TRBV13, with no clear D. CDR1 is PRHDT, CDR2 FYEKMQ, per germline (reference sequence). The CDR3 extends over 16 amino acids. The CDR3 region has the DNA TGCGCCAGCAGCTTAGACCTCGGGCAGGTAAAGAACGAGCAGTACTTC. Residues: CASSLDLGQVKNEQYF.

For this clonotype: One junction end disagrees with the germline gene, perhaps due to a read error. The genes are TRBV11-3 and TRBJ2-7; TRBD2 aligns across 9 bases. CDR3 length: 16 residues. Germline V gene data show CDR1 as SGHNT and CDR2 as YENEEA. This CDR3 reads CASSLSGTSRSYEHYF. CDR3 coding DNA: TGTGCCAGTAGCTTAAGCGGGACTAGCCGTTCATACGAGCACTACTTC.

This clonotype was found many times. The chain uses TRBV5-6 and TRBJ1-2; 9 bases map to TRBD1. The CDR3 covers 15 residues. V lost 4 bases to trimming and J lost 5 bases; unmatched junction nucleotides: 9. Germline-derived CDR1 and CDR2 are SGHDT and YYEEEE. The CDR3 DNA is TGTGCCAGCAGCCAAGGACAGGGGCGGACATATGGCTACACCTTC. This encodes CASSQGQGRTYGYTF.